This T cell receptor beta chain is drawn from a study of human T cells and chemical hapten exposure. Trimming at V came to 2 bases and at J to 3 bases, leaving 11 bases not matched to a gene. This CDR3 is built from 17 residues. CDR1 MNHEY and CDR2 SVGEGT come from the germline V gene. Whole blood that had not been fractionated was the source of extracted total RNA. Individual cDNA molecules each carried unique molecular identifiers attached by the library. MiXCR, applied by TCRdb to the 5' RACE reads, yields one record per CDR3 protein. The sample lists 110,000 to 150,000 distinct CDR3 sequences, roughly 4% occurring once. This clonotype was picked up many times.

The gene calls are TRBV6-2 or TRBV6-3 and TRBJ1-1; 8 bases map to TRBD1. The TCR originated in a female donor in good health. The CDR3 bases are TGTGCCAGCAGTTACCCTACGGGGGCAGGGGGCGACACTGAAGCTTTCTTT. It is translated as CASSYPTGAGGDTEAFF.